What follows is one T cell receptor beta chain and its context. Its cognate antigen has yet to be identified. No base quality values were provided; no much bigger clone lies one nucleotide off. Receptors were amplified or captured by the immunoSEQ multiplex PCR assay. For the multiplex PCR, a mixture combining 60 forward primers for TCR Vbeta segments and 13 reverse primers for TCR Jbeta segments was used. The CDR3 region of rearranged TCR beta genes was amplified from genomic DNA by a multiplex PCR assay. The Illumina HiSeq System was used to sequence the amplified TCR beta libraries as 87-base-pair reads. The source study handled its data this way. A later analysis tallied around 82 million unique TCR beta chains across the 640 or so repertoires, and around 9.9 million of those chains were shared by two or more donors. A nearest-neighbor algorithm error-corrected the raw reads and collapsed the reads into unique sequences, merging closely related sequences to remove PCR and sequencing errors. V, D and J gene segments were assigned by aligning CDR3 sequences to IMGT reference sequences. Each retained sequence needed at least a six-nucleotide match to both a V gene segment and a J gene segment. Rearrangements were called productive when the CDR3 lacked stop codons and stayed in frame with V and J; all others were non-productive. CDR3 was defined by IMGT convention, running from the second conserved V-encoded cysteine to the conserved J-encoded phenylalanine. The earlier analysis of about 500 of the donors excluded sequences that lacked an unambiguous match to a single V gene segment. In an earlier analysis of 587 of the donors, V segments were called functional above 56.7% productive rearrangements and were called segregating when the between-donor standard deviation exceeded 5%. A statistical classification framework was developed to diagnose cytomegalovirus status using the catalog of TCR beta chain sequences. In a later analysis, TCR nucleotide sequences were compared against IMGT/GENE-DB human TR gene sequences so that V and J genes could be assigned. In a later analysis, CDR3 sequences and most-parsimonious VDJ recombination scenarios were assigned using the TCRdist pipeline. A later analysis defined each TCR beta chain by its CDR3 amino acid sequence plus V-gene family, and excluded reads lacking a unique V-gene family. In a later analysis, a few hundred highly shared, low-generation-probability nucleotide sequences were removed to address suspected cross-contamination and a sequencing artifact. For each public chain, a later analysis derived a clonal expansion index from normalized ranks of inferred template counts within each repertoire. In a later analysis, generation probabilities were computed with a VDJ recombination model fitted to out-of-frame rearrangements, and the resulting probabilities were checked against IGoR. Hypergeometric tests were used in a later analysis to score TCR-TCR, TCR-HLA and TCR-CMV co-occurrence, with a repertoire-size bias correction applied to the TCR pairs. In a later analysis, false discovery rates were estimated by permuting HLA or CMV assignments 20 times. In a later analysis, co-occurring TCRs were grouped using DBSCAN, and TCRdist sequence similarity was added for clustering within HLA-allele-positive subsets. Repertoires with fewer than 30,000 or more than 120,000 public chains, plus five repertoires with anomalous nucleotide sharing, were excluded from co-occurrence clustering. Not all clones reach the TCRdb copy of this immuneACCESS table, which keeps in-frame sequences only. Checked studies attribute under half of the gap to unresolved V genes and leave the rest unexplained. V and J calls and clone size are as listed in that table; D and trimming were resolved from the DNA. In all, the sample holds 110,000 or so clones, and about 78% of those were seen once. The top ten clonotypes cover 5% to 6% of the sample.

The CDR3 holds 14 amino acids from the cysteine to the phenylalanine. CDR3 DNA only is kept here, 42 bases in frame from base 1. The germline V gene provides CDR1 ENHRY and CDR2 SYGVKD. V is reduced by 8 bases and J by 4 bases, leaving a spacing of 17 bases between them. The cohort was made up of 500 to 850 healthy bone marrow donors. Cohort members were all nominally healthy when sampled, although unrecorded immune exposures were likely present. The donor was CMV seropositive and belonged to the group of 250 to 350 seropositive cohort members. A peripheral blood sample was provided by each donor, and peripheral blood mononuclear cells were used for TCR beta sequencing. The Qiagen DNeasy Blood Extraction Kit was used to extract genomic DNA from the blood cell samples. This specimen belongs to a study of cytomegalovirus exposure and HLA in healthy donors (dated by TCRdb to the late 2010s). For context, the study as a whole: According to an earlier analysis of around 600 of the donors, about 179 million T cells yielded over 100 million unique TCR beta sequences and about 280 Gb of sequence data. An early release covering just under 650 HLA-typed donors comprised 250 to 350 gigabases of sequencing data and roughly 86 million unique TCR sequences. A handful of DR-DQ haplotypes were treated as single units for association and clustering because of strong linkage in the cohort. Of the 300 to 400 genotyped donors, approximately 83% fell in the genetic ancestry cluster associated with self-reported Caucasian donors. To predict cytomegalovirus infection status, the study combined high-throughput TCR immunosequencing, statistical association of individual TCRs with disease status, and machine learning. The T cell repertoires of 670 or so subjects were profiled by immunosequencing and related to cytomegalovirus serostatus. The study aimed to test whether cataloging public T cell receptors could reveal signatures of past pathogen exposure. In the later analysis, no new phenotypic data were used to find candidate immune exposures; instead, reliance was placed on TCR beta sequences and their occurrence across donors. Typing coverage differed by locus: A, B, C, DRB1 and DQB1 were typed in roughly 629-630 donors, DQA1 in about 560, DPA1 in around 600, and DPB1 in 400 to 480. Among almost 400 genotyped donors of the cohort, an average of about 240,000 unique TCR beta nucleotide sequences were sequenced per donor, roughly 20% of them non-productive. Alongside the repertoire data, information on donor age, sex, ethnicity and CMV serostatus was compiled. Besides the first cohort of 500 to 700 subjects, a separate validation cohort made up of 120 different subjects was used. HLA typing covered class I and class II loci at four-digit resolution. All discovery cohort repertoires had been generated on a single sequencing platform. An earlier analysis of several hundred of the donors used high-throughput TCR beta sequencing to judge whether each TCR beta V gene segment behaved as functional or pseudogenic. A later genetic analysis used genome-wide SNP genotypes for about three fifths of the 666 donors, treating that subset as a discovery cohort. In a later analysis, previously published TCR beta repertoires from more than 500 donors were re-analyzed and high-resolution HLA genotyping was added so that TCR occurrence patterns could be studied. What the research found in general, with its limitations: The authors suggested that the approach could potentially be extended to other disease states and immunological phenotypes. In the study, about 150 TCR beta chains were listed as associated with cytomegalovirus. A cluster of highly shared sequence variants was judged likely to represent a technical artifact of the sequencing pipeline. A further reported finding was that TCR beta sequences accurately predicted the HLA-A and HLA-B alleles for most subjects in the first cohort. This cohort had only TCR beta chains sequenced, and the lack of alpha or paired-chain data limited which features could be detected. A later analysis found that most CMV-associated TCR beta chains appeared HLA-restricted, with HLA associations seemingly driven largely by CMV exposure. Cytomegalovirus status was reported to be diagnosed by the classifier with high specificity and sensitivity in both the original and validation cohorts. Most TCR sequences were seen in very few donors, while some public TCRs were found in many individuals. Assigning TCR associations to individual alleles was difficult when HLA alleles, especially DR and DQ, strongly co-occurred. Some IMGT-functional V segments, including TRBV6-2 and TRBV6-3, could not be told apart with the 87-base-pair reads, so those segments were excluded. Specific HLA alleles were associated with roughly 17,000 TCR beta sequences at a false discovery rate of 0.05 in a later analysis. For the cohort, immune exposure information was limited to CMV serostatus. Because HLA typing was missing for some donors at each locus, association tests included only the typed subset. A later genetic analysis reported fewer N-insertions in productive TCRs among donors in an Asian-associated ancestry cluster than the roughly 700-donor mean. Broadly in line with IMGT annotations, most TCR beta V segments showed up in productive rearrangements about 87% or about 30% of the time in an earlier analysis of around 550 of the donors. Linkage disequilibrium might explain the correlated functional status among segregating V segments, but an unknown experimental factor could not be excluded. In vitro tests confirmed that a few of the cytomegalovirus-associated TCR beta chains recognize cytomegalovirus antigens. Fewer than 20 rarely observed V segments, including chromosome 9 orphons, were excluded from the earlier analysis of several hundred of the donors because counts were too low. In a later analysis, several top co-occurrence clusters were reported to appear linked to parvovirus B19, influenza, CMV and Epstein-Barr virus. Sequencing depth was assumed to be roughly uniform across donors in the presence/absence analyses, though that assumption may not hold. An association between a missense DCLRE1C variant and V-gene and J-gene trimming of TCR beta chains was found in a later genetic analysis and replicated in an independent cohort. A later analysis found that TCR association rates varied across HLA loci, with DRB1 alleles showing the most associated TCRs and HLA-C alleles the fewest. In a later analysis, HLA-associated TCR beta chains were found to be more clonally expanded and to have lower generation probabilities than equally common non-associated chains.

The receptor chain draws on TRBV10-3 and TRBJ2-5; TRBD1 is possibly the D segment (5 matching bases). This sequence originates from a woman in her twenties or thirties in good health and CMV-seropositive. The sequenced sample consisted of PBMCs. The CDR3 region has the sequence CAIAPDSVRETQYF. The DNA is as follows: TGTGCCATCGCACCAGACAGCGTCCGAGAGACCCAGTACTTC.